The text below deals with one T cell receptor (beta chain). These data belong to a study of blood T cell repertoires in COVID-19. The germline V and J ends were trimmed by 0 bases and 0 bases, with 12 bases remaining between them. The CDR3 consists of 17 residues. Germline CDR1 is LGHNA and CDR2 is YNFKEQ. The protocol was immunoSEQ multiplex PCR, while the TCRdb copy is restricted to in-frame clones and leaves out a portion. Of about 140,000 clones listed, under 80% are singletons. The sequenced material came from peripheral blood. The sequence was collected from an elderly man with acute or convalescent COVID-19. The rearrangement joins TRBV4-2 to TRBJ1-5, with TRBD1 as a possible D gene (5 bases). Here the CDR3 reads CASSQDTGGNSNQPQHF. CDR3 nucleotides: TGTGCCAGCAGCCAAGATACCGGGGGAAATAGCAATCAGCCCCAGCATTTT.